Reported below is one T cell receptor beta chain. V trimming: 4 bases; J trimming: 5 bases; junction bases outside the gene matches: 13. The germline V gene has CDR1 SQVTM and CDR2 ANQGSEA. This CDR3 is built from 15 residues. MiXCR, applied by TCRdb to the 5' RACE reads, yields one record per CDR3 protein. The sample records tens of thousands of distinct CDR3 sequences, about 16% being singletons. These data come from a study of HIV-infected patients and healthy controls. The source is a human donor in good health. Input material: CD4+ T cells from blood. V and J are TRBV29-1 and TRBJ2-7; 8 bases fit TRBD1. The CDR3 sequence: CSVAEWDRPRDEQYF. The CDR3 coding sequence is TGCAGCGTTGCTGAGTGGGACAGGCCGCGGGACGAGCAGTACTTC.